This T cell receptor (beta chain) appears in the sequencing data of a study of blood T cells in healthy people across ages. Findings and caveats of the study: The CMV status of each donor remained undetermined, and this could have confounded shifts in expanded clonotypes. Diversity figures derived from one million T cells were judged to underestimate the true value.

Combining a sample-barcoded 5' primer with a J-beta primer mix, a second PCR ran for roughly 7 to 12 cycles. Every cDNA molecule bore a tag from a template-switch adaptor containing 12 random nucleotides. Samples each returned at least 2.5 million CDR3-containing paired-end reads. TCRdb itself ran the 5' RACE reads through MiXCR, one entry per CDR3 protein. The sample includes around 690,000 distinct CDR3 sequences, approximately 50% seen only once; the top ten take 30% to 45%. This clonotype was counted a few times. The target antigen is unknown. CDR3 length: 16 residues. Germline V gene lookup returns CDR1 MGHDK and CDR2 SYGVNS. The V gene end was trimmed by 1 base and the J gene end by 6 bases; junction bases not matched to a gene: 11.

The TCR was taken from a man between 60 and 75 years old in good health. The sequencing input was blood. V is TRBV25-1 and J is TRBJ1-2; 7 bases align to TRBD1. For the CDR3, the DNA is TGTGCCAGCAGTGAATCGGGGGGCAGGGGGTGGAATGGCTACACCTTC. This translates into CASSESGGRGWNGYTF.